This entry lists 4 T cell receptor beta chains sequenced from one sample in a study of T-cell memory formation after mild COVID-19. TCRdb called the 5' RACE reads again in MiXCR, with one record for every CDR3 protein. The sample has a few hundred thousand distinct CDR3 sequences; less than 25% are singletons. Sequenced: PBMCs or a T cell subset sorted from them (not recorded which). All receptors come from an adult woman who had mild COVID-19 (a few samples of this study predate the infection). Cell type and time point are not known.

The sample holds a few counts of this clonotype. J is TRBJ1-1 and V is TRBV29-1, with a possible D match to TRBD1 (6 bases). The V and J ends lost 5 bases and 4 bases respectively, with 14 bases between them. The CDR3 loop spans 13 amino acids. Germline V gene sequence: CDR1 SQVTM, CDR2 ANQGSEA. CDR3: CSVSTGSVTEAFF. The CDR3, as DNA: TGCAGCGTTTCGACAGGTTCGGTCACTGAAGCTTTCTTT. Together with reference TRBV29-1 and TRBJ1-1, the CDR3 gives the full variable domain: SAVISQKPSRDICQRGTSLTIQCQVDSQVTMMFWYRQQPGQSLTLIATANQGSEATYESGFVIDKFPISRPNLTFSTLTVSNMSPEDSSIYLCSVSTGSVTEAFFGQGTRLTVV.

This clonotype was found many times. The chain couples TRBV10-3 to TRBJ2-7, with D perhaps given as TRBD1 or TRBD2 (5 bases each). Germline loops: CDR1 ENHRY, CDR2 SYGVKD. The length of the CDR3 is 14 residues. Trimming took off 8 bases at V and 2 bases at J, with 16 bases between the two ends. CDR3 nucleotide sequence: TGTGCCATCGGAGGCCCCGACAGAACCTACGAGCAGTACTTC. Its translation is CAIGGPDRTYEQYF.

This clonotype appeared many times. This chain joins TRBV9 and TRBJ2-1, with 13 bases that match TRBD2. The CDR3 is 16 residues long. Germline assignment: CDR1 SGDLS and CDR2 YYNGEE. V shed 4 bases, J shed 9 bases, and the junction held 10 bases outside the gene matches. CDR3 sequence (DNA): TGTGCCAGCAGCCCCCGGACTAGCGGGAGTAACGGTGAGCAGTTCTTC. It specifies CASSPRTSGSNGEQFF.

The chain uses TRBV9 and TRBJ1-6; TRBD1 matches 7 bases. This CDR3 contains 15 residues. Germline assignment: CDR1 SGDLS and CDR2 YYNGEE. V dropped 2 bases and J dropped 9; count of bases not matched to a gene: 8. In DNA, the CDR3 is TGTGCCAGCAGCGTGGGAGGGGGCAGGGGTTCACCCCTCCACTTT. This gives the protein CASSVGGGRGSPLHF.